A single sample gave rise to the 30 T cell receptor beta chains below, sequenced in a study of Tregs in tolerant kidney transplant recipients. TCRdb's copy holds only in-frame clones and misses some; the assay was immunoSEQ multiplex PCR. The sample includes about 240,000 clones, around 82% of them seen just once. Sample: CD4+ T cells from blood. These TCRs come from a human donor in good health.

The chain is built from TRBV7-9 and TRBJ2-2, with 7 bases identical to TRBD1. The CDR3 sequence is 16 residues long. The J segment lost 2 bases and the V segment lost 1 base, leaving 4 bases of the junction unmatched. Germline V gene lookup returns CDR1 SEHNR and CDR2 FQNEAQ (reference sequence). This CDR3 reads CASSLGNRGNTGELFF. Written as DNA, the CDR3 is TGTGCCAGCAGCTTAGGAAACAGGGGTAACACCGGGGAGCTGTTTTTT.

This CDR3 reads CASSLGQGAGQPQHF. The DNA for the CDR3 is TGCGCCAGCAGCTTGGGACAGGGGGCAGGTCAGCCCCAGCATTTT. This chain connects TRBV5-1 to TRBJ1-5; 10 nucleotides line up with TRBD1. Germline lookup yields CDR1 SGHRS and CDR2 YFSETQ. Unmatched junction bases numbered 3, after V lost 0 bases and J lost 6 bases. The CDR3 has 15 amino acids.

V usage is TRBV9 and J usage is TRBJ2-3; the match to TRBD1 covers 9 bases. J gave up 0 bases and V 1 base, and 9 bases lay outside the gene matches. The CDR3 contains 18 residues. Germline-derived CDR1 and CDR2 are SGDLS and YYNGEE. CDR3 residues: CASSVSFLDRGSTDTQYF. The CDR3 nucleotides are TGTGCCAGCAGCGTAAGTTTTTTGGACAGGGGAAGCACAGATACGCAGTATTTT.

The chain has TRBV27 and TRBJ2-6, with D possibly being TRBD1 or TRBD2 (5 bases each). Germline V gene sequence: CDR1 MNHEY, CDR2 SMNVEV (reference sequence). The V and J ends lost 1 base and 0 bases respectively, with 10 bases between them. The length of the CDR3 is 17 residues. CDR3 DNA sequence: TGTGCCAGCAGTTTATATTGGGACGGCTCTGGGGCCAACGTCCTGACTTTC. This gives the protein CASSLYWDGSGANVLTF. Filled out from reference TRBV27 and TRBJ2-6, the complete variable domain reads EAQVTQNPRYLITVTGKKLTVTCSQNMNHEYMSWYRQDPGLGLRQIYYSMNVEVTDKGDVPEGYKVSRKEKRNFPLILESPSPNQTSLYFCASSLYWDGSGANVLTFGAGSRLTVL.

This clone was observed once. The chain links TRBV5-4 to TRBJ1-1; D is ambiguous. The V gene's germline CDR1 is SGHNT and CDR2 YYREEE (reference sequence). The CDR3 runs 13 residues. V was shortened by 0 bases and J by 8 bases, with 11 bases between the two germline ends. The chain's CDR3 is CASSLGDLREAFF. CDR3 coding DNA: TGTGCCAGCAGCTTGGGGGATTTGAGGGAAGCTTTCTTT. Full variable domain (missing parts from reference TRBV5-4 and TRBJ1-1): ETGVTQSPTHLIKTRGQQVTLRCSSQSGHNTVSWYQQALGQGPQFIFQYYREEENGRGNFPPRFSGLQFPNYSSELNVNALELDDSALYLCASSLGDLREAFFGQGTRLTVV.

The J gene is TRBJ1-2, the V gene TRBV5-8; TRBD1 might be the D (6 bases). V lost 5 bases and J 8 bases, leaving 28 bases between the germline ends. Germline CDR1 is SGHTS and CDR2 is YDEGEE. This CDR3 has 17 residues. The CDR3 region has the DNA TGTGCCAGCAGGCCACAGGGCTTTAGTTCCTCTTGGGGCGGCTACACCTTC. Its translation is CASRPQGFSSSWGGYTF. The entire variable domain, with the rest obtained from reference TRBV5-8 and TRBJ1-2, is as follows: EAGVTQSPTHLIKTRGQQATLRCSPISGHTSVYWYQQALGLGLQFLLWYDEGEERNRGNFPPRFSGRQFPNYSSELNVNALELEDSALYLCASRPQGFSSSWGGYTFGSGTRLTVV.

The CDR3 coding sequence is TGTGCCAGCAGCTTTACTAGCGGGGGGCACTATGAGCAGTTCTTC. Residues: CASSFTSGGHYEQFF. The V and J genes are TRBV7-3 and TRBJ2-1; TRBD2 matches 12 bases. This CDR3 comprises 15 residues. The V and J ends lost 3 bases and 8 bases, in that order; junction bases with no gene match: 5. Germline V gives CDR1 SGHTA, CDR2 FQGTGA.

A remark on this clone: One end of the junction fails to match germline, which may point to a read error. This chain links TRBV5-6 with TRBJ2-7; 12 nucleotides agree with TRBD2. Germline V gene sequence: CDR1 SGHDT, CDR2 YYEEEE. The CDR3 is made up of 17 amino acids. In DNA, the CDR3 is TGTGTCAGCAGACCCGGGACTAGCGGGCGTCTATCCTACGAGCAGTACTTC. This codes for CVSRPGTSGRLSYEQYF.

The CDR3 DNA sequence: TGTGCCAGCAGTTACGGGGTTAGGGCAGACCCCCACGAGCAGTACTTC. The encoded protein is CASSYGVRADPHEQYF. The chain has TRBV6-5 and TRBJ2-7; D is uncertain. Germline loops: CDR1 MNHEY, CDR2 SVGAGI. The ends were cut back, 2 bases at V and 5 bases at J, with 19 bases in the middle. This CDR3 has 16 residues.

The rearrangement links TRBV19 to TRBJ2-6; 8 bases agree with TRBD1. The CDR3 runs to 18 residues. The germline V gene encodes CDR1 LNHDA and CDR2 SQIVND (reference sequence). Trimming at V came to 5 bases and at J to 1 base, leaving 10 bases not matched to a gene. DNA for the CDR3: TGTGCCAGTAGTCAAGACAGGGGATGGAGTTCTGGGGCCAACGTCCTGACTTTC. This codes for CASSQDRGWSSGANVLTF.

This sequence joins TRBV7-3 and TRBJ2-1, with a weak D call TRBD2 (7 bases). With 4 bases removed from V and 2 bases from J, the gap between germline ends came to 12 bases. The CDR3 runs 15 residues. Germline V gene data show CDR1 as SGHTA and CDR2 as FQGTGA. The CDR3 DNA reads TGTGCCAGCAGCTCACAGGGAGGGCCCTACAATGAGCAGTTCTTC. It translates to CASSSQGGPYNEQFF.

Remarks on this clone: At one of its ends the junction is not consistent with the germline gene, which may arise from a read error. The rearrangement links TRBV5-1 to TRBJ1-5, with D uncertain. The CDR3 covers 15 residues. CDR1 is SGHRS, CDR2 YFSETQ, per germline. CDR3 in amino acids: CASSLGGRLNPPQHF. CDR3 DNA: TGCGCCAGCAGCTTGGGTGGACGGTTAAATCCGCCCCAGCATTTT. The full variable domain, with the rest looked up from reference TRBV5-1 and TRBJ1-5, is KAGVTQTPRYLIKTRGQQVTLSCSPISGHRSVSWYQQTPGQGLQFLFEYFSETQRNKGNFPGRFSGRQFSNSRSEMNVSTLELGDSALYLCASSLGGRLNPPQHFGDGTRLSIL.

The V call is TRBV6-6, the J call TRBJ1-5; TRBD1 is a possible D gene (6 bases). Trimming took off 3 bases at V and 5 bases at J, with 17 bases between the two ends. This CDR3 contains 16 residues. Germline values: CDR1 MNHNY, CDR2 SVGAGI (reference sequence). In DNA, the CDR3 is TGTGCCAGCAGTTATGGGGCCCCCAGGGGATATCAGCCCCAGCATTTT. Translation: CASSYGAPRGYQPQHF.

The V and J genes are TRBV30 and TRBJ2-7, with 9 bases aligning to TRBD2. The CDR3 consists of 19 residues. The germline gives CDR1 GTSNPN, CDR2 SVGIG (reference sequence). V shed 1 base, J shed 2 bases, and the junction held 18 bases outside the gene matches. The CDR3 DNA follows: TGTGCCTGGAGTGCTACTCCCGCCACTCATAGCGGGAGCACCTACGAGCAGTACTTC. Protein product: CAWSATPATHSGSTYEQYF.

The V gene is TRBV19, the J gene TRBJ2-3, with a weak D call TRBD2 (6 bases). The germline V and J ends were trimmed by 6 bases and 5 bases, with 6 bases remaining between them. The CDR3 extends over 11 amino acids. Germline CDR1 reads LNHDA; CDR2 reads SQIVND (reference sequence). The CDR3 DNA reads as TGTGCCAGTAGCGGGGGAGATACGCAGTATTTT. Its protein is CASSGGDTQYF.

The chain couples TRBV11-3 to TRBJ2-5; D possibly corresponds to TRBD2 (5 bases). The closer fit of TRBJ2-7 to the DNA end suggests the J call may be wrong. This CDR3 comprises 14 residues. Per the germline V gene, CDR1 is SGHNT and CDR2 is YENEEA. The CDR3 sequence: CASSPGSSSYEQYF. The CDR3 DNA sequence: TGTGCCAGCAGCCCGGGATCCTCCTCCTACGAGCAGTACTTC.

The chain is built from TRBV6-5 and TRBJ1-3, with TRBD1 as a possible D gene (6 bases). The CDR3 length is 15 residues. Per the germline V gene, CDR1 is MNHEY and CDR2 is SVGAGI. Between the trimmed V and J ends, which lost 6 bases and 4 bases, there was a span of 16 bases. The CDR3 DNA reads as TGTGCCAGCAGCTATAGTACAGGGAAGGGAAACACCATATATTTT. It translates to CASSYSTGKGNTIYF.

The rearrangement joins TRBV4-1 to TRBJ2-5, with D tentatively TRBD2 (5 bases). Trimming took 2 bases from V and 2 from J, leaving 6 bases between them. CDR1 is MGHRA, CDR2 YSYEKL, per germline. This CDR3 has 13 amino acids. The CDR3 bases are TGCGCCAGCAGCCAAACTAGACAAGAGACCCAGTACTTC. It yields the protein CASSQTRQETQYF.

The chain joins TRBV11-3 to TRBJ2-5; the D is unclear. This CDR3 has 13 amino acids. The germline V gene has CDR1 SGHNT and CDR2 YENEEA. V was pared by 5 bases and J by 3 bases, with 10 bases between. For the CDR3, the DNA is TGTGCCAGCAGCCCGTCAGAGGAAGAGACCCAGTACTTC. Protein sequence: CASSPSEEETQYF.

This clone was counted a single time. The rearrangement joins TRBV28 to TRBJ1-5, with D possibly TRBD1 on 5 matching bases. This CDR3 region has 17 residues. V lost 6 bases and J lost 4, with 22 bases in between. Germline lookup yields CDR1 MDHEN and CDR2 SYDVKM. This CDR3 is CASRGLPKQSLNQPQHF. The CDR3 coding sequence is TGTGCCAGCAGGGGACTACCCAAGCAGTCTCTAAATCAGCCCCAGCATTTT.

The chain is built from TRBV5-1 and TRBJ1-4; 7 bases fit TRBD1. Germline V gives CDR1 SGHRS, CDR2 YFSETQ. The junction had 10 bases not matched to a gene; V was cut back by 8 bases and J by 6 bases. CDR3 length: 14 residues. CDR3 sequence reads: CASTRQGGDEKLFF. The CDR3, as DNA: TGCGCCAGTACCCGACAGGGCGGGGATGAAAAACTGTTTTTT. The full variable domain, in which reference TRBV5-1 and TRBJ1-4 provide the parts outside the CDR3, is KAGVTQTPRYLIKTRGQQVTLSCSPISGHRSVSWYQQTPGQGLQFLFEYFSETQRNKGNFPGRFSGRQFSNSRSEMNVSTLELGDSALYLCASTRQGGDEKLFFGSGTQLSVL.

Comment on this clone: This sample includes further DNA sequences coding for the same CDR3. The chain recombines TRBV5-5 with TRBJ1-2; D is undetermined. V was shortened by 0 bases and J by 4 bases, with 7 bases between the two germline ends. Germline CDR1 and CDR2: SGHKS and YYEKEE (reference sequence). This CDR3 has 13 residues. The CDR3 DNA is TGTGCCAGCAGCTTGGAGGCGGGCTATGGCTACACCTTC. Protein product: CASSLEAGYGYTF.

This sequence joins TRBV7-2 and TRBJ2-1, with no clear D. There are 14 residues in the CDR3. Trimming took off 3 bases at V and 4 bases at J, with 10 bases between the two ends. Germline CDR1 is SGHTA and CDR2 is FQGNSA. The CDR3 spells CASSFRSQYNEQFF. The CDR3 DNA follows: TGTGCCAGCAGCTTTAGGAGTCAGTACAATGAGCAGTTCTTC.

The rearrangement joins TRBV4-1 to TRBJ2-5; no clear D gene. Germline CDR1 reads MGHRA; CDR2 reads YSYEKL. CDR3 length: 13 amino acids. V was pared by 2 bases and J by 4 bases, with 8 bases between. The CDR3 loop is CASSQYVRETQYF. The DNA of the CDR3 is TGCGCCAGCAGCCAATACGTTCGAGAGACCCAGTACTTC.

The chain couples TRBV21-1 to TRBJ1-1. TRBV21-1 counts as a pseudogene. This CDR3 is built from 15 residues. The CDR3 reads CASSGAGEEETEAFF. DNA of the CDR3: TGTGCCAGCAGCGGGGCAGGGGAGGAAGAAACTGAAGCTTTCTTT.

This clone was counted a few times. The rearrangement joins TRBV5-4 to TRBJ2-5; 9 bases are a match to TRBD1. The germline V gene encodes CDR1 SGHNT and CDR2 YYREEE (reference sequence). CDR3 length: 14 amino acids. J lost 5 bases, V lost 5 bases, and 7 bases had no gene match. CDR3 nucleotides: TGTGCCAGCAGGGGACAGGGAGAGTCGGAGACCCAGTACTTC. Translated: CASRGQGESETQYF.

CDR3 protein: CASNSDGRTDTQYF. The DNA for the CDR3 is TGTGCCAGCAACTCAGACGGACGGACAGATACGCAGTATTTT. The chain is built from TRBV6-1 and TRBJ2-3; D is undetermined. This CDR3 has 14 residues. V lost 7 bases and J lost 3, with 14 bases in between. CDR1 is MNHNS and CDR2 is SASEGT in the germline V gene.

The V gene is TRBV25-1, the J gene TRBJ2-2, with D perhaps TRBD2 (5 bases). The V and J ends lost 3 bases and 6 bases respectively, with 8 bases between them. The CDR3 spans 13 residues. Germline V CDR1 and CDR2: MGHDK, SYGVNS. The CDR3 DNA reads TGTGCCAGCAGTGAGGACGGGGCCGGGGAGCTGTTTTTT. Its protein is CASSEDGAGELFF.

This chain connects TRBV12-5 to TRBJ2-7, with 10 bases fitting TRBD2. The CDR3 covers 17 residues. In germline, CDR1 is LGHNT, CDR2 FRNRAP. V gave up 5 bases and J gave up 0 bases; unmatched junction bases: 10. CDR3 loop: CASGPYSGGSYSYEQYF. The CDR3 nucleotides are TGTGCTAGTGGTCCATATAGCGGGGGGTCTTACTCCTACGAGCAGTACTTC.

The rearrangement links TRBV6-5 to TRBJ2-7; tentative D call: TRBD1 (5 bases). The CDR3 length is 15 residues. The V end was cut by 10 bases, the J end by 0 bases, with 19 bases between. Germline V lookup: CDR1 MNHEY, CDR2 SVGAGI. The CDR3 region has the DNA TGTGCCACGACATTGGGGCAGGGCCTCTCCTACGAGCAGTACTTC. Residues: CATTLGQGLSYEQYF.